A single sample gave rise to the 32 T cell receptor beta chains below, sequenced in a study of blood T cell repertoires in COVID-19. Generated by immunoSEQ multiplex PCR, the TCRdb table keeps only in-frame clones and is missing some. This table has under 250,000 clones, around 84% appearing once. The sample comprised peripheral blood. Receptors were obtained from a man aged 50-60 years with COVID-19, enrolled during active disease.

The chain combines TRBV2 with TRBJ1-4; D is unclear. The germline CDR1 and CDR2 sequences are SNHLY and FYNNEI. CDR3 length: 15 residues. The V end was cut by 3 bases, the J end by 5 bases, with 13 bases between. Here the CDR3 DNA reads TGTGCCAGCAGTGAGCGGCAGCTGGAAAATGAAAAACTGTTTTTT. This sequence encodes CASSERQLENEKLFF.

The V call is TRBV28, the J call TRBJ2-2; 9 bases agree with TRBD1. The ends lost 5 bases at V and 3 bases at J; junction bases unmatched: 4. Per the germline V gene, CDR1 is MDHEN and CDR2 is SYDVKM. This CDR3 contains 15 residues. The CDR3 sequence is CASSPWDRDTGELFF. For the CDR3, the DNA is TGTGCCAGCAGTCCCTGGGACAGGGACACCGGGGAGCTGTTTTTT.

J is TRBJ1-1 and V is TRBV3-1 (or the pseudogene TRBV3-2), with unresolved D. The ends were cut back, 4 bases at V and 10 bases at J, with 13 bases in the middle. There are 12 residues in the CDR3. The germline V gene encodes CDR1 LGHDT and CDR2 YNNKEL (reference sequence). The CDR3 sequence: CASSLLEGRAFF. CDR3 sequence (DNA): TGTGCCAGCAGCCTCTTGGAGGGTAGAGCTTTCTTT.

The CDR3 bases are TGCGCCAGCAGCACTGGGACAGCTAACACTGAAGCTTTCTTT. Protein: CASSTGTANTEAFF. The chain couples TRBV5-1 to TRBJ1-1, with TRBD1 matching 7 bases. Losses at the gene ends were 4 bases for V and 2 bases for J; bases not matched to a gene: 5. CDR3 length: 14 residues. Germline values: CDR1 SGHRS, CDR2 YFSETQ.

This sequence joins TRBV7-2 and TRBJ1-1; 8 bases are a match to TRBD1. This CDR3 is built from 13 residues. The germline V gene encodes CDR1 SGHTA and CDR2 FQGNSA. V shed 3 bases, J shed 5 bases, and the junction held 2 bases outside the gene matches. The CDR3: CASSLTGDTEAFF. The CDR3 DNA is TGTGCCAGCAGCTTGACAGGGGATACTGAAGCTTTCTTT.

DNA of the CDR3: TGTGCCACCAGCAGAGATCACGGGACAGCAACTGGAAACACCATATATTTT. Its translation: CATSRDHGTATGNTIYF. The J gene is TRBJ1-3, the V gene TRBV15; 7 bases map to TRBD1. Germline CDR1 LNHNV, CDR2 YYDKDF (reference sequence). V shed 0 bases and J 2 bases; nucleotides not matched to a gene: 7. The CDR3 consists of 17 residues.

The chain has TRBV28 and TRBJ1-1; 8 bases fit TRBD1. Germline CDR1 and CDR2: MDHEN and SYDVKM. J gave up 10 bases and V 2 bases, and 9 bases lay outside the gene matches. The CDR3 sequence is 14 residues long. In DNA form, the CDR3 reads TGTGCCAGCAGTTTAGGGGCAGGGGGCGGGGGAGCTTTCTTT. It encodes CASSLGAGGGGAFF.

The rearrangement joins TRBV7-2 to TRBJ1-3, with D unclear. The CDR3 length is 15 residues. Germline V CDR1 and CDR2: SGHTA, FQGNSA. V was clipped by 3 bases and J by 2 bases, with 11 bases between them. CDR3 nucleotides: TGTGCCAGCAGCTTGATGCGGGTTGCTGGAAACACCATATATTTT. As protein: CASSLMRVAGNTIYF.

The CDR3 protein is CASSDRGRLYEQYF. CDR3 bases: TGCGCCAGCAGTGATAGAGGGAGACTATACGAGCAGTACTTC. The chain recombines TRBV10-1 with TRBJ2-7, with a possible D match to TRBD2 (5 bases). Germline V gene data show CDR1 as WNHNN and CDR2 as SYGVQD (reference sequence). CDR3 length: 14 amino acids. V was shortened by 3 bases and J by 4 bases, with 13 bases between the two germline ends.

The chain couples TRBV7-7 to TRBJ1-5; D ambiguous. V was pared by 1 base and J by 5 bases, with 6 bases between. CDR3 size: 13 residues. Germline V gene data show CDR1 as SSHAT and CDR2 as FNYEAQ (reference sequence). CDR3 region: CASSLGRDQPQHF. DNA of the CDR3: TGTGCCAGCAGCTTAGGCCGCGATCAGCCCCAGCATTTT.

The J gene is TRBJ2-3, the V gene TRBV11-2; TRBD2 matches 12 bases. The germline V gene encodes CDR1 SGHAT and CDR2 FQNNGV. V shed 5 bases, J shed 5 bases, and the junction held 14 bases outside the gene matches. The CDR3 consists of 18 residues. The CDR3 loop reads CASSHRPASGRAGDTQYF. The CDR3 DNA follows: TGTGCCAGCAGCCACCGCCCAGCTAGCGGGAGGGCCGGAGATACGCAGTATTTT.

The chain employs TRBV3-1 (or the pseudogene TRBV3-2) and TRBJ2-1; 9 nucleotides line up with TRBD1. V was clipped by 5 bases and J by 6 bases; unmatched bases: 11. Germline CDR1 and CDR2: LGHDT and YNNKEL (reference sequence). The CDR3 is 16 amino acids. The CDR3 loop reads CASSSLPGTGINEQFF. DNA for the CDR3: TGTGCCAGCAGCAGCCTTCCCGGGACAGGGATCAATGAGCAGTTCTTC.

J is TRBJ2-5 and V is TRBV9, with 8 bases identical to TRBD1. The CDR3 is 15 amino acids. The V and J ends lost 0 bases and 4 bases, in that order; junction bases with no gene match: 5. Per the germline V gene, CDR1 is SGDLS and CDR2 is YYNGEE. CDR3: CASSVVGQVGETQYF. The CDR3 DNA sequence: TGTGCCAGCAGCGTAGTGGGACAGGTAGGAGAGACCCAGTACTTC. The entire variable domain, with the rest obtained from reference TRBV9 and TRBJ2-5, is as follows: DSGVTQTPKHLITATGQRVTLRCSPRSGDLSVYWYQQSLDQGLQFLIQYYNGEERAKGNILERFSAQQFPDLHSELNLSSLELGDSALYFCASSVVGQVGETQYFGPGTRLLVL.

This clone occurred once. The rearrangement joins TRBV10-3 to TRBJ1-3, with TRBD1 matching over 9 bases. The CDR3 extends over 15 amino acids. The V segment lost 6 bases and the J segment 4 bases; nucleotides outside the gene matches: 7. In germline, CDR1 is ENHRY, CDR2 SYGVKD. CDR3 in DNA: TGTGCCATCAGCCCGGGACAGGGAACCGGAAACACCATATATTTT. This sequence encodes CAISPGQGTGNTIYF.

Points on this clone: Other DNA sequences in the sample encode the same CDR3. The CDR3 region is CSVLAGVSYNEQFF. In nucleotides, the CDR3 is TGCAGCGTCCTAGCGGGAGTCTCCTACAATGAGCAGTTCTTC. The chain joins TRBV29-1 to TRBJ2-1, with 10 bases aligning to TRBD2. The CDR3 runs to 14 residues. The V gene end was trimmed by 6 bases and the J gene end by 0 bases; junction bases not matched to a gene: 2. Germline loops: CDR1 SQVTM, CDR2 ANQGSEA.

The chain couples TRBV5-1 to TRBJ2-7; the match to TRBD2 covers 9 bases. CDR3 length equals 15 residues. The V gene's germline CDR1 is SGHRS and CDR2 YFSETQ. With 0 bases clipped from V and 2 bases from J, the junction kept 3 bases outside the gene matches. For the CDR3, the DNA is TGCGCCAGCAGCTTGGAAGCGGGAGGACCCTACGAGCAGTACTTC. Its protein product is CASSLEAGGPYEQYF. Together with reference TRBV5-1 and TRBJ2-7, the CDR3 gives the full variable domain: KAGVTQTPRYLIKTRGQQVTLSCSPISGHRSVSWYQQTPGQGLQFLFEYFSETQRNKGNFPGRFSGRQFSNSRSEMNVSTLELGDSALYLCASSLEAGGPYEQYFGPGTRLTVT.

This rearrangement joins TRBV7-2 to TRBJ2-1, with 11 bases matching TRBD1. CDR1 is SGHTA and CDR2 is FQGNSA in the germline V gene. The junction had 1 base not matched to a gene; V was cut back by 0 bases and J by 3 bases. The CDR3 runs to 16 residues. The CDR3 nucleotides are TGTGCCAGCAGCTTAGCTGGGACAGGGGGCTACAATGAGCAGTTCTTC. Protein: CASSLAGTGGYNEQFF.

The chain couples TRBV10-3 to TRBJ2-1; 9 bases match TRBD2. Looked up from germline, CDR1 is ENHRY and CDR2 is SYGVKD. Losses at the gene ends were 8 bases for V and 0 bases for J; bases not matched to a gene: 5. CDR3 length: 15 residues. The CDR3 DNA reads as TGTGCCATCGGACAGCGGGGGGACTCCTACAATGAGCAGTTCTTC. Protein: CAIGQRGDSYNEQFF.

The genes are TRBV7-3 and TRBJ2-3; possible D gene TRBD1, 6 bases. Deletions cut 6 bases from V and 0 bases from J, with 16 bases between. The germline V gene encodes CDR1 SGHTA and CDR2 FQGTGA. The CDR3 has 16 amino acids. The CDR3 coding sequence is TGTGCCAGCAGTCAAAATACAGGGCTGAGCACAGATACGCAGTATTTT. Translation gives CASSQNTGLSTDTQYF.

This clone was seen only once. V is TRBV2 and J is TRBJ1-5; D gene uncertain. V was cut by 3 bases and J by 7 bases, with 4 bases left in between. CDR1 SNHLY and CDR2 FYNNEI come from the germline V gene. The CDR3 is 11 amino acids. CDR3 coding DNA: TGTGCCAGCAGTGATGGCCAGCCCCAGCATTTT. It codes for CASSDGQPQHF.

V gene TRBV2 combines with J gene TRBJ2-1, with TRBD2 matching 7 bases. This CDR3 spans 14 amino acids. CDR1 and CDR2 (germline): SNHLY, FYNNEI. Losses at the gene ends were 8 bases for V and 6 bases for J; bases not matched to a gene: 10. CDR3 DNA sequence: TGTGCCAGCTTCCTGGGGGGGGTATTCAATGAGCAGTTCTTC. Translated: CASFLGGVFNEQFF.

The chain uses TRBV5-4 and TRBJ2-4; tentative D call: TRBD2 (6 bases). Trimming removed 3 bases at V and 5 bases at J, with 12 bases between. The CDR3 is 14 amino acids. CDR1 and CDR2 from the germline V gene are SGHNT and YYREEE (reference sequence). The CDR3 bases are TGTGCCAGCAGCTCCGCAGGAGGGGAAAACATTCAGTACTTC. It specifies CASSSAGGENIQYF.

This chain links TRBV2 with TRBJ1-1, with D perhaps TRBD1 (6 bases). The CDR3 spans 12 residues. Trimming took 7 bases from V and 4 from J, leaving 10 bases between them. Germline V gene lookup returns CDR1 SNHLY and CDR2 FYNNEI. CDR3 bases: TGTGCCAGCACTACAGGGCCCACTGAAGCTTTCTTT. It translates to CASTTGPTEAFF.

This sequence joins TRBV20-1 and TRBJ2-3; D unresolved. The CDR3 covers 11 residues. The germline gives CDR1 DFQATT, CDR2 SNEGSKA (reference sequence). Trimming took 2 bases from V and 9 from J, leaving 9 bases between them. For the CDR3, the DNA is TGCAGTGCTAGAATGGTACGGACGCAGTATTTT. The encoded protein is CSARMVRTQYF.

This clone was seen once. The chain links TRBV6-1 to TRBJ2-2; tentatively, D is TRBD2 (6 bases). In germline, CDR1 is MNHNS, CDR2 SASEGT. The ends were cut back, 6 bases at V and 3 bases at J, with 26 bases in the middle. The CDR3 contains 19 residues. CDR3 amino acids: CASRESLLEGGGYTGELFF. The CDR3 nucleotides read TGTGCCAGCAGGGAATCTCTCTTAGAGGGAGGAGGATACACCGGGGAGCTGTTTTTT.

This CDR3 is CASSYQTGTGGYEQYF. The CDR3 DNA reads as TGTGCCAGCAGTTACCAGACAGGGACAGGGGGGTACGAGCAGTACTTC. The chain carries TRBV6-5 and TRBJ2-7, with TRBD1 matching 11 bases. CDR1 and CDR2 (germline): MNHEY, SVGAGI. The CDR3 spans 16 residues. The V and J ends lost 2 bases and 4 bases, in that order; junction bases with no gene match: 7.

The chain recombines TRBV7-9 with TRBJ2-5, with TRBD1 identical over 7 bases. V trimming: 10 bases; J trimming: 4 bases; junction bases outside the gene matches: 6. CDR1 is SEHNR and CDR2 is FQNEAQ in the germline V gene (reference sequence). This CDR3 has 12 residues. CDR3 DNA: TGTGCCATTCTCACAGGGGCAGAGACCCAGTACTTC. Translated, it gives CAILTGAETQYF.

Only a few counts were recorded for this clone. V usage is TRBV6-1 and J usage is TRBJ1-2; TRBD1 is a possible D gene (5 bases). Per germline, CDR1 MNHNS and CDR2 SASEGT. V was pared by 2 bases and J by 9 bases, with 16 bases between. This CDR3 is built from 14 residues. CDR3 region: CASSEQPGSSRYTF. The CDR3 DNA follows: TGTGCCAGCAGTGAACAGCCAGGGTCCTCGCGCTACACCTTC.

This rearrangement joins TRBV5-1 to TRBJ2-3, with TRBD2 as a possible D gene (5 bases). The germline V gene encodes CDR1 SGHRS and CDR2 YFSETQ. The CDR3 spans 15 residues. V was clipped by 2 bases and J by 0 bases, with 10 bases between them. The CDR3 DNA follows: TGCGCCAGCAGCTTTGGCGGGTACAGCACAGATACGCAGTATTTT. Residues: CASSFGGYSTDTQYF. The full variable domain, in which reference TRBV5-1 and TRBJ2-3 provide the parts outside the CDR3, is KAGVTQTPRYLIKTRGQQVTLSCSPISGHRSVSWYQQTPGQGLQFLFEYFSETQRNKGNFPGRFSGRQFSNSRSEMNVSTLELGDSALYLCASSFGGYSTDTQYFGPGTRLTVL.

This clone showed up just a few times. V is TRBV19 and J is TRBJ2-2; 16 positions match TRBD2. The CDR3 is 18 residues long. CDR1 is LNHDA and CDR2 is SQIVND in the germline V gene (reference sequence). Losses at the gene ends were 7 bases for V and 4 bases for J; bases not matched to a gene: 9. The CDR3 is CASTRGTSGGAGTGELFF. The CDR3 region has the DNA TGTGCCAGTACCCGAGGGACTAGCGGGGGGGCGGGCACCGGGGAGCTGTTTTTT.

The rearrangement uses TRBV21-1 and TRBJ2-1; the D call in the table, TRBD2, was not verified against the DNA. TRBV21-1 is a pseudogene locus. The CDR3 runs 18 residues. The CDR3: CASNQKEEGLAGSNEQFF. DNA of the CDR3: TGTGCCAGCAACCAAAAAGAGGAGGGGCTAGCGGGATCTAATGAGCAGTTCTTC.

V and J are TRBV27 and TRBJ2-7; D uncertain. Trimming shortened V by 6 bases and J by 3 bases, and 18 bases separated the two germline ends. CDR1 is MNHEY and CDR2 is SMNVEV in the germline V gene (reference sequence). The CDR3 is made up of 15 amino acids. Here the CDR3 DNA reads TGTGCCAGCAGGAAAGACCGAGGTCCAGACTACGAGCAGTACTTC. Encoded protein: CASRKDRGPDYEQYF.